This T cell receptor beta chain is drawn from a study of regulatory T cells in long-lasting Graves disease. Time point here: newly diagnosed GD, antithyroid drugs for less than 3 months. PBMCs were the source of the RNA used for TCR sequencing. In this sample, this clonotype turned up many times. Antigen specificity is unknown. Points from the study as a whole: Favoring TRBV28, TRBJ1-2 and TRBJ2-5 was a feature seen in persistent disease. New patients shared roughly 980 public clonotypes, fewer than the roughly 2,600 shared by persistent patients.

Construction of the TCR beta libraries employed iRepertoire HTBI primers in conjunction with Arm-PCR of CDR3 regions. TCRdb re-derived calls from the multiplex PCR reads in MiXCR, one entry per CDR3 protein. The table lists 360,000 or so distinct CDR3 sequences, roughly a sixth of them singletons. The V gene's germline CDR1 is SGHRS and CDR2 YFSETQ. The trim removed 4 bases at V and 7 bases at J, leaving 8 bases unmatched. The CDR3 is 14 residues long. These same data were also listed under a study on T cells in Graves' hyperthyroidism and ophthalmopathy. That work adds: Progression to ophthalmopathy was predicted a median of approximately 6.4 months early.

The chain joins TRBV5-1 to TRBJ2-1, with 7 bases that match TRBD1. The sequences come from peripheral blood mononuclear cells (PBMCs), collected at new diagnosis, from a patient treated with antithyroid drugs. This clonotype was sampled from a man aged 35 to 55 with Graves disease. The CDR3 reads CASSENTGVNEQFF. CDR3 DNA sequence: TGCGCCAGCAGCGAAAATACAGGGGTTAATGAGCAGTTCTTC.